This T cell receptor (beta chain) emerged from a study of shared clonotypes between healthy human individuals. Findings of the study overall: Genetic and exposure-history diversity was limited by the small donor number.

V was trimmed by 0 bases and J by 5 bases, leaving 17 bases between them. CDR3 size: 17 residues. Per the germline V gene, CDR1 is SGHRS and CDR2 is YFSETQ. Concerning this clone: The antigen remains undetermined.

Each subset's genomic DNA was shared equally among a number of immunoSEQ plates. Loaded into unsorted PBMC replicate PCRs was about 310 ng DNA, some 27,000 T cell genomes. Under the authors' procedure: Quality scores were absent from the junction-only immunoSEQ sequences, so filtering differed. Sequencing used immunoSEQ multiplex PCR; TCRdb keeps in-frame clones, though not all of them. That table supplies the V and J calls and clone size; D and trimming were determined from the DNA. This sample has about 560,000 clones, with around 81% found just once. The chain recombines TRBV5-1 with TRBJ1-4; D call uncertain. The sample was PBMCs. The TCR was taken from a woman between 40 and 50 years old in good health. Some clones in this sample may be carry-over from other donors' samples. The CDR3 reads CASSLGFAREGNEKLFF. The CDR3 DNA follows: TGCGCCAGCAGCTTGGGATTTGCGCGGGAGGGCAATGAAAAACTGTTTTTT.